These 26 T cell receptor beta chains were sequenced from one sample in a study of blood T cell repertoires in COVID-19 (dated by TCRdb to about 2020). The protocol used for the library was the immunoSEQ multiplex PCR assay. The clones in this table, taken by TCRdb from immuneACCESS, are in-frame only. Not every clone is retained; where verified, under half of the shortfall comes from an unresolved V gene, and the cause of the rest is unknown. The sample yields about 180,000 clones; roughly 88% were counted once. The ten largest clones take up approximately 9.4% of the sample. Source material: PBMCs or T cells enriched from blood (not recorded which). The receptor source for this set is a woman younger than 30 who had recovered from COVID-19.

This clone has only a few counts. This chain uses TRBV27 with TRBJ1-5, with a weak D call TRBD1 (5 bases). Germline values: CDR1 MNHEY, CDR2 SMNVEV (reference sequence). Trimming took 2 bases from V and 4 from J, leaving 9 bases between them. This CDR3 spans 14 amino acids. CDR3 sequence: CASSLQGLNQPQHF. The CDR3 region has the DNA TGTGCCAGCAGTTTACAGGGTCTGAATCAGCCCCAGCATTTT.

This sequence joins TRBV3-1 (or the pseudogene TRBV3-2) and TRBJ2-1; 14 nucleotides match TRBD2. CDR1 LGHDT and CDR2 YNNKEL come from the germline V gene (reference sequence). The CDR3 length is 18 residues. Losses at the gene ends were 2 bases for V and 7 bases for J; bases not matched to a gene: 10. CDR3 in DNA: TGTGCCAGCAGCCAATTCCCATCGACTAGCGGGAGGGTTAATGAGCAGTTCTTC. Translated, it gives CASSQFPSTSGRVNEQFF.

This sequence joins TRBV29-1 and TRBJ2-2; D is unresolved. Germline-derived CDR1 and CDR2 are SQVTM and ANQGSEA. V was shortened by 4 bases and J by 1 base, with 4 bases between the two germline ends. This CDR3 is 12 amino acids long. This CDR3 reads CSVGQNTGELFF. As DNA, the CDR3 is TGCAGCGTTGGACAGAACACCGGGGAGCTGTTTTTT.

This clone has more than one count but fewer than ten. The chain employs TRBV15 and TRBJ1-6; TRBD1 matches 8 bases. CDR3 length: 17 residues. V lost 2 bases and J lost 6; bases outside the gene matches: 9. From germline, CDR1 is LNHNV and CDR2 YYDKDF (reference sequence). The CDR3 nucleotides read TGTGCCACCAGCAGACACCGTCGGGACAGGTTTAATTCACCCCTCCACTTT. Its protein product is CATSRHRRDRFNSPLHF.

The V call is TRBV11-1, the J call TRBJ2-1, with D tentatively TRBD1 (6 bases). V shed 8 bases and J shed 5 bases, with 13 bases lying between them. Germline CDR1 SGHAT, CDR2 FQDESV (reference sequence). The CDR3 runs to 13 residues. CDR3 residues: CASVIQGDNEQFF. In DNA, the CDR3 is TGTGCCAGCGTCATACAGGGAGACAATGAGCAGTTCTTC.

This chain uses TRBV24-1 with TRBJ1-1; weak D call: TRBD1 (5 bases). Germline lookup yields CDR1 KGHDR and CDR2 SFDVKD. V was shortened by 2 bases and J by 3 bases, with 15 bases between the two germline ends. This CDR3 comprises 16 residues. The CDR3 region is CATSDSAQGMDTEAFF. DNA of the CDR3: TGTGCCACCAGTGATTCGGCCCAGGGAATGGACACTGAAGCTTTCTTT.

CDR3 in amino acids: CASISGGYGYTF. In DNA form, the CDR3 reads TGTGCCAGCATCTCAGGGGGGTATGGCTACACCTTC. This chain uses TRBV21-1 with TRBJ1-2; the table names TRBD1, a call not compared with the DNA. TRBV21-1 is marked as a pseudogene. The CDR3 spans 12 residues.

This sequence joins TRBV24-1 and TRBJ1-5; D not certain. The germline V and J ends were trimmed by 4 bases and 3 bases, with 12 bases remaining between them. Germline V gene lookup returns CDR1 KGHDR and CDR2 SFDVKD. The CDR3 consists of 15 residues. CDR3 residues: CATSESTGDNQPQHF. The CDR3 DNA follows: TGTGCCACCAGTGAATCGACTGGTGACAATCAGCCCCAGCATTTT.

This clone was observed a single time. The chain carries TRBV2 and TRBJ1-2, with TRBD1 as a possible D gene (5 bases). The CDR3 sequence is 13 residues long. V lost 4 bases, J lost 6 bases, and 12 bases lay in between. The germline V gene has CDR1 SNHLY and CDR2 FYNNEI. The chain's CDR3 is CASSAGATHGYTF. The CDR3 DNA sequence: TGTGCCAGCAGTGCTGGGGCCACCCATGGCTACACCTTC. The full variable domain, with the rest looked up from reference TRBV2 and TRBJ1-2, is EPEVTQTPSHQVTQMGQEVILRCVPISNHLYFYWYRQILGQKVEFLVSFYNNEISEKSEIFDDQFSVERPDGSNFTLKIRSTKLEDSAMYFCASSAGATHGYTFGSGTRLTVV.

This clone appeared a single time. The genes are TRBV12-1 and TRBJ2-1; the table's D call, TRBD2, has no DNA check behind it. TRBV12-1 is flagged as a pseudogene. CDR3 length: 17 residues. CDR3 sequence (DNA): TGTGCCAGCAGCGTATTGAGGACTAGCGGGGACCACAATGAGCAGTTCTTC. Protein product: CASSVLRTSGDHNEQFF.

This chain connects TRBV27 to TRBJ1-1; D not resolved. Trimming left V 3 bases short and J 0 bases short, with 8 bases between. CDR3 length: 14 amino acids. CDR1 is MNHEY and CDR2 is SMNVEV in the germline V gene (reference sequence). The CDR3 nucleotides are TGTGCCAGCAGTTTTCGAGGAGTGAACACTGAAGCTTTCTTT. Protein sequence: CASSFRGVNTEAFF.

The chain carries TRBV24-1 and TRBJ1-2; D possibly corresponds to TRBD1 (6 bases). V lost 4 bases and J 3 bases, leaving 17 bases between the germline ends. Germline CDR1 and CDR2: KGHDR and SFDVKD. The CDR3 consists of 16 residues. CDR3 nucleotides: TGTGCCACCAGTGACCCGACTCAGGACAGCTACTATGGCTACACCTTC. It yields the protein CATSDPTQDSYYGYTF.

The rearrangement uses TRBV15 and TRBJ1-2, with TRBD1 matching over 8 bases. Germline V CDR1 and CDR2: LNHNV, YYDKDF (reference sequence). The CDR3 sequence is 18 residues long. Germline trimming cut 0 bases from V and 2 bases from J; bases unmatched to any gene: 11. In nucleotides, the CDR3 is TGTGCCACCAGCAGAGATTGGGACAGGCGACCGAGCAACTATGGCTACACCTTC. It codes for CATSRDWDRRPSNYGYTF.

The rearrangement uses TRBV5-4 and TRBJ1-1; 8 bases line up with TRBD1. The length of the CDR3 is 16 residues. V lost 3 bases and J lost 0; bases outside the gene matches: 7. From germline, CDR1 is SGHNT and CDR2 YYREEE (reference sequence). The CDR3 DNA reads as TGTGCCAGCAGCTCGGGACAGGAACCTATGAACACTGAAGCTTTCTTT. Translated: CASSSGQEPMNTEAFF.

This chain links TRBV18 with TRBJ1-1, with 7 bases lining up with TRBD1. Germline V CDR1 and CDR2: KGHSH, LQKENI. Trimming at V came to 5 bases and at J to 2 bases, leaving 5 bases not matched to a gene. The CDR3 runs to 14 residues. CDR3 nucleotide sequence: TGTGCCAGCTCATTTCAGGGGGGAAACACTGAAGCTTTCTTT. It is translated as CASSFQGGNTEAFF.

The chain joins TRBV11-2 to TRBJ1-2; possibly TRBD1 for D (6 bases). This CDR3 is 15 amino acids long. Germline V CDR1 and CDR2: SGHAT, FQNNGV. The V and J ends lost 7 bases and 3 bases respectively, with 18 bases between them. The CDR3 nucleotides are TGTGCCAGCACCTACTCGCAGGGGAGAGACTATGGCTACACCTTC. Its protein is CASTYSQGRDYGYTF.

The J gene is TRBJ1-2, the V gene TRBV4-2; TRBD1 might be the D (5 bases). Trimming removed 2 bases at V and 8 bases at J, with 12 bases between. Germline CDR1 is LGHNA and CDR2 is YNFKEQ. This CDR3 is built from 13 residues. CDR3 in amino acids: CASSQQGMGGYTF. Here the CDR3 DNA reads TGTGCCAGCAGCCAACAGGGAATGGGGGGCTACACCTTC.

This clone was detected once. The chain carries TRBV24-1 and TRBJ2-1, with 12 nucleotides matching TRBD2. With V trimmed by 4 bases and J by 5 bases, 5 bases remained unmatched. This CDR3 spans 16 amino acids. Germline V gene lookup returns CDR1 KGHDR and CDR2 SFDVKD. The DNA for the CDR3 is TGTGCCACCAGTGAGACTAGCGGGGGAATAAACAATGAGCAGTTCTTC. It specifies CATSETSGGINNEQFF.

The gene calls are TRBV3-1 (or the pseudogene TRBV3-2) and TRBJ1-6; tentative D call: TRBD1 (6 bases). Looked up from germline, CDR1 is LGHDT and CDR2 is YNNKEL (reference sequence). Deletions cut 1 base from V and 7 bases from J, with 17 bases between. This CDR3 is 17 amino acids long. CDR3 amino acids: CASSQAWSGTQNSPLHF. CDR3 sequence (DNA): TGTGCCAGCAGCCAAGCGTGGTCTGGGACACAAAATTCACCCCTCCACTTT.

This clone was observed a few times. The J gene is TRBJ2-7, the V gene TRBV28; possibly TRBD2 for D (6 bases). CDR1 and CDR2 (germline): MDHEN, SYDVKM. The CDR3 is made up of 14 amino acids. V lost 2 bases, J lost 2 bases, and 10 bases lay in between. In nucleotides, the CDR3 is TGTGCCAGCAGTTTAGCGGGGCCACCCTACGAGCAGTACTTC. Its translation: CASSLAGPPYEQYF.

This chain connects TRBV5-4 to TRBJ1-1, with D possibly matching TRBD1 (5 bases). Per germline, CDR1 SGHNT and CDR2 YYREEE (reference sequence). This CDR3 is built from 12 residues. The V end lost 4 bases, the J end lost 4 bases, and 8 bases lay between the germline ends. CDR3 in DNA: TGTGCCAGCAGCATAGGGGTCACTGAAGCTTTCTTT. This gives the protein CASSIGVTEAFF.

In nucleotides, the CDR3 is TGCGCCAGCAGTGAGGCCGGAGGGAACACCATATATTTT. The encoded protein is CASSEAGGNTIYF. The chain has TRBV10-2 and TRBJ1-3; D is undetermined. V gave up 2 bases and J gave up 7 bases, with 9 bases separating them. The CDR3 runs 13 residues. Germline V lookup: CDR1 WSHSY, CDR2 SAAADI.

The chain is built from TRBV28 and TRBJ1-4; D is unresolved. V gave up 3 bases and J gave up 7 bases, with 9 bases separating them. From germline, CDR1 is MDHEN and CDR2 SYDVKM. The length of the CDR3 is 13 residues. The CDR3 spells CASSLLGGEKLFF. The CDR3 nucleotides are TGTGCCAGCAGTTTGCTTGGAGGTGAAAAACTGTTTTTT.

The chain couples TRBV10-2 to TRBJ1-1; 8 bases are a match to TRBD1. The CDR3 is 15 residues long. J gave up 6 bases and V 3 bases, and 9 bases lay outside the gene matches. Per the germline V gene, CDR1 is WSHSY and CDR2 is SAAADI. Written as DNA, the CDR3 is TGCGCCAGCAGTGATCAGGACAGGGTTTCATCTGAAGCTTTCTTT. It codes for CASSDQDRVSSEAFF.

The CDR3 nucleotides are TGTGCCAGCTCACAGGGGCTAGGAAACACCATATATTTT. Its translation is CASSQGLGNTIYF. The chain carries TRBV18 and TRBJ1-3; possibly TRBD1 for D (5 bases). The CDR3 consists of 13 residues. Germline-derived CDR1 and CDR2 are KGHSH and LQKENI. Between the trimmed V and J ends, which lost 4 bases and 4 bases, there was a span of 8 bases.

This chain's CDR3 is CASSLAQLNTEAFF. The CDR3 DNA reads as TGTGCCAGCAGCTTGGCCCAATTGAACACTGAAGCTTTCTTT. This chain links TRBV5-4 with TRBJ1-1, with D unresolved. V was cut by 0 bases and J by 0 bases, with 6 bases left in between. This CDR3 is 14 amino acids long. CDR1 is SGHNT and CDR2 is YYREEE in the germline V gene (reference sequence).